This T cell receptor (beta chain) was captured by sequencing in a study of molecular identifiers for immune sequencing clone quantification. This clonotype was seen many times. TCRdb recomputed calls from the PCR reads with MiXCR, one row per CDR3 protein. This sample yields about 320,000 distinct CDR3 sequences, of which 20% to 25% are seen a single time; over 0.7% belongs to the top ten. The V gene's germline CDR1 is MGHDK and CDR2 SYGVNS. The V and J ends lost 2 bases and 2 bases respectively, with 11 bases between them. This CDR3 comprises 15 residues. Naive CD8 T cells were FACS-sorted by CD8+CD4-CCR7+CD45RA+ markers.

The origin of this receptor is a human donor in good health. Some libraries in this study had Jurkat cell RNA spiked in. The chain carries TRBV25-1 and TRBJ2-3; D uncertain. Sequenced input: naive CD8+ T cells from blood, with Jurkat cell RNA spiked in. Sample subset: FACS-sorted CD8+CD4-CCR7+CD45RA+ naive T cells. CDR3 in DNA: TGTGCCAGCAGTGAAGCCATGGAGATCACAGATACGCAGTATTTT. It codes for CASSEAMEITDTQYF.